This T cell receptor (beta chain) stems from a study of cytomegalovirus exposure and HLA in healthy donors. The germline gives CDR1 MDHEN, CDR2 SYDVKM. The CDR3 totals 14 residues. The J segment lost 4 bases and the V segment lost 10 bases, leaving 11 bases of the junction unmatched. Findings of the study overall: TCR beta chains numbering 164 were designated cytomegalovirus-associated.

This clone was recorded only once. Its cognate antigen is unknown. The primer mix had 60 Vbeta and 13 Jbeta primers. Method: immunoSEQ multiplex PCR; TCRdb's copy keeps in-frame clones and lacks some. The profile shows 140,000 to 150,000 clones, roughly a tenth of them singletons. The sequence was collected from a male donor in good health and CMV-seronegative. This chain links TRBV28 with TRBJ2-7; TRBD1 agrees at 9 bases. Sequenced input: PBMCs. The chain's CDR3 is CATLPGQGRYEQYF. Written as DNA, the CDR3 is TGTGCCACTCTACCGGGACAGGGACGGTACGAGCAGTACTTC.